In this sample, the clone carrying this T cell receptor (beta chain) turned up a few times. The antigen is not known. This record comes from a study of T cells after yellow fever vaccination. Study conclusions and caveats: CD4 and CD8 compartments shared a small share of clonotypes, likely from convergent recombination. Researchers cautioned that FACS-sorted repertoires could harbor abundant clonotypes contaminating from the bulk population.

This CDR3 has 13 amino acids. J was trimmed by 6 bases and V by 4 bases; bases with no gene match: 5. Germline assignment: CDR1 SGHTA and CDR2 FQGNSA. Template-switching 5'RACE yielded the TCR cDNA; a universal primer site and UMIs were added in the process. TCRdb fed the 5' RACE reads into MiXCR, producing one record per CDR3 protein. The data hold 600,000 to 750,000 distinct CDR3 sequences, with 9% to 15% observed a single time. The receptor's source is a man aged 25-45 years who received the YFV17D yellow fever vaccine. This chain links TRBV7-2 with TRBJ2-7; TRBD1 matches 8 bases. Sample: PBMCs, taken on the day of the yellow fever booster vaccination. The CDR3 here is CASSSRQGTEQYF. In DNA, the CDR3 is TGTGCCAGCAGCTCTCGACAGGGGACCGAGCAGTACTTC.